The sequence of this T cell receptor (beta chain) was determined in a study of blood T cell repertoires in COVID-19. Background on the study: The study drew acute and convalescent COVID-19 samples from the United States, Italy and Spain. From T cells, B-cell-depleted T cells, or PBMCs came the material, which was cDNA or gDNA.

Source study methods: Amplification with reference gene primers provided the estimates of nucleated cell counts. Clones were read by immunoSEQ multiplex PCR, and TCRdb kept only the in-frame ones, dropping some. That table furnishes V, J and clone size, whereas the DNA furnished D and trimming. The sample shows 85,000 to 120,000 clones, around 84% of them seen only once. The germline gives CDR1 MGHRA, CDR2 YSYEKL. CDR3 length: 14 residues. V lost 1 base and J lost 6, with 9 bases in between. This clone was observed a few times. The rearrangement links TRBV4-1 to TRBJ2-2, with D perhaps matching TRBD2 (5 bases). The sample comprised peripheral blood. This TCR was sampled from a man in his forties or fifties with active or convalescent COVID-19. The CDR3 loop is CASSQVGGAGELFF. The CDR3, as DNA: TGCGCCAGCAGCCAAGTTGGAGGAGCCGGGGAGCTGTTTTTT.